This T cell receptor beta chain is from a study of T-cell reconstitution after alpha-beta-depleted transplantation in children. Study results and limitations: Two months or so post-transplant, alpha-beta T cells reportedly derived from several hundred expanded graft clones. Surviving recipient T cells and intrathymic progenitors accounted for some patients' high TCRbeta diversity at day 60. At the one-year point after transplant, T-cell counts and TCRbeta diversity were found to come mostly from T cells that had been newly produced.

This clonotype was recorded a few times. Its antigen remains unknown. A TCRbeta library incorporating unique molecular identifiers was prepared. TCRdb called the PCR reads again in MiXCR, with one record for every CDR3 protein. Found here are 580,000 or so distinct CDR3 sequences, roughly 24% of them singletons; the top ten hold about 14%. Trimming removed 9 bases at V and 0 bases at J, with 16 bases between. The CDR3 is made up of 15 amino acids. The germline gives CDR1 KGHDR, CDR2 SFDVKD. The V call is TRBV24-1, the J call TRBJ2-5; D might be TRBD2 (6 bases). This sequence was found in a boy in the first two years of life who had a stem cell transplant for acute myeloid leukemia, so the T cells may come from the graft donor. The sample here was PBMCs, mostly from graft donor cells, taken 360 days after TCRalphabeta/CD19-depleted stem cell transplant. CDR3 protein: CATGRGSSYQETQYF. CDR3 nucleotide sequence: TGTGCCACCGGACGGGGGTCGTCGTACCAAGAGACCCAGTACTTC.